This T cell receptor beta chain was recorded in a study of CD8 T cells in ankylosing spondylitis. This clonotype was detected ten times or more. The antigen is not known. Points from the study as a whole: Researchers reportedly found disease-linked clones significantly enriched in matched ankylosing spondylitis synovial fluid. Existing reports had already noted some motif variants in reactive arthritis synovial fluid and blood.

Quantitative molecular-barcoded 5'-RACE generated the TCR beta libraries. One entry per CDR3 protein, called by TCRdb with MiXCR from the 5' RACE reads. The sample yields 200,000 to 250,000 distinct CDR3 sequences, about 11% seen once. In germline, CDR1 is ENHRY, CDR2 SYGVKD. After removal of 7 bases from V and 1 base from J, the junction contained 9 bases not matched to a gene. The CDR3 loop spans 16 amino acids. The TCR originated in a male donor with ankylosing spondylitis or in good health (not recorded which). Sequencing was performed on blood, either unsorted or a sorted T cell fraction (not recorded which). This rearrangement joins TRBV10-3 to TRBJ2-2; TRBD2 matches 7 bases. As DNA, the CDR3 is TGTGCCATCATTGGGTCCAGCGGGGAGAACACCGGGGAGCTGTTTTTT. It yields the protein CAIIGSSGENTGELFF.